This TCR beta chain was identified during a study of T cells in Graves' hyperthyroidism and ophthalmopathy. Study outcomes and limitations: Ophthalmopathy cases were set apart from stable hyperthyroidism by a 13 V-J model.

Remarks on this clonotype: Its target is not known.

The CDR3 loop spans 15 amino acids. Between the trimmed V and J ends, which lost 4 bases and 2 bases, there was a span of 15 bases. Germline values: CDR1 KGHSY, CDR2 FQNENV. The source of the PBMCs was about 10 ml of fresh peripheral blood. TCR beta CDR3 region amplification was performed from RNA transcripts. Initially, a first-round RT-PCR of the TCR CDR3 employed the HTBI primer set. Each CDR3 protein is one row after TCRdb ran MiXCR on the multiplex PCR reads. The sample holds about 640,000 distinct CDR3 sequences; around 20% are singletons and the top ten take approximately 30%. This receptor was identified in a man younger than 45 with Graves' ophthalmopathy. The chain is built from TRBV16 and TRBJ2-7, with unresolved D. The sequenced material came from blood. DNA for the CDR3: TGTGCCAGCAGCCCCGGAGCGACTTCCACCTACGAGCAGTACTTC. Its protein product is CASSPGATSTYEQYF.